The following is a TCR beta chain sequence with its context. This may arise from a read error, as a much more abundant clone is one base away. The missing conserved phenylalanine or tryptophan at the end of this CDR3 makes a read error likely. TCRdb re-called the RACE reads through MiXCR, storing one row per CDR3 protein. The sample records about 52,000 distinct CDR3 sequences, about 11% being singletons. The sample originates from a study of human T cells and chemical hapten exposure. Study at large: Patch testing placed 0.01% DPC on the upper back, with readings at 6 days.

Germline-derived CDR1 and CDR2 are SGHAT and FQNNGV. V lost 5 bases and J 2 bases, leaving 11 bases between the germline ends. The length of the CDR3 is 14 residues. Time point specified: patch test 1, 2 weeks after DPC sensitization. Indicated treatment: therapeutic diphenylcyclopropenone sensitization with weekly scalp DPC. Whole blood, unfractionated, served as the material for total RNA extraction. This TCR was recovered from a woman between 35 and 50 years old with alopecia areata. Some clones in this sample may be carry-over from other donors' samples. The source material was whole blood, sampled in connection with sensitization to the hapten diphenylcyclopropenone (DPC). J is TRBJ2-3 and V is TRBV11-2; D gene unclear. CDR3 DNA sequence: TGTGCCAGCAGCCCTGGGCAGCCCACAGATACGCAGTATCTT. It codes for CASSPGQPTDTQYL.